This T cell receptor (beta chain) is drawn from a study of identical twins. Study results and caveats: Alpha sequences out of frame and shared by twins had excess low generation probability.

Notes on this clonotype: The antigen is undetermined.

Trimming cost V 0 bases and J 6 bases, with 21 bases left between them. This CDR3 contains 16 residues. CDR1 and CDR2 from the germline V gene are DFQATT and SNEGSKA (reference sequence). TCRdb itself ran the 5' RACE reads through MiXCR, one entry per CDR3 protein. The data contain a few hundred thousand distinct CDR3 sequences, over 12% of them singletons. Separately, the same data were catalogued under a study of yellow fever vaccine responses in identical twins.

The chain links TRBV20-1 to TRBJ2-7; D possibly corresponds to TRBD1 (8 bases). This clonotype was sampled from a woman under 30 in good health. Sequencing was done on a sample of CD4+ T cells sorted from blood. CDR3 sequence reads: CSARDPIQGGGLEQYF. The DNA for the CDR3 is TGCAGTGCTAGAGACCCCATACAGGGGGGGGGGCTCGAGCAGTACTTC.